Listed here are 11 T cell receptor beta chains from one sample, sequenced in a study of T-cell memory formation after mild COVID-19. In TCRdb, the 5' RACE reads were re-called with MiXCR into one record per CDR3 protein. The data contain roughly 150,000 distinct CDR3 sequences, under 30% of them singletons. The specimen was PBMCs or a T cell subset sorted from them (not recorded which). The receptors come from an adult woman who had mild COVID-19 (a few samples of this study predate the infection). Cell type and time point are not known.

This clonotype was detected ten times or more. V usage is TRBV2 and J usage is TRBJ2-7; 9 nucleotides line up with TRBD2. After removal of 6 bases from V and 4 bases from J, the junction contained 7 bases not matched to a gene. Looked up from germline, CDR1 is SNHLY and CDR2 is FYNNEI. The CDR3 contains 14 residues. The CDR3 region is CASRQTSGAYEQYF. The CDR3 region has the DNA TGTGCCAGCAGGCAGACTAGCGGAGCTTACGAGCAGTACTTC.

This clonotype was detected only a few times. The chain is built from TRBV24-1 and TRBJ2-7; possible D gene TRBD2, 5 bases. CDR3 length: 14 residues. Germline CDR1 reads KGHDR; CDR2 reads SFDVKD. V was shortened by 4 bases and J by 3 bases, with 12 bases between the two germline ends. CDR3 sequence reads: CATSDPGRGYEQYF. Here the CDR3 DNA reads TGTGCCACCAGTGACCCCGGACGGGGCTACGAGCAGTACTTC.

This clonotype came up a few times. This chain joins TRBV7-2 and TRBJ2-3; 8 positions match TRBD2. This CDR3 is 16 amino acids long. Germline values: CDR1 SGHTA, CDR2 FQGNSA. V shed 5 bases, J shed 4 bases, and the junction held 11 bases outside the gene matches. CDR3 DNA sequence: TGTGCCAGCAGCGACCCGACGAGCGGGAGCGCAGATACGCAGTATTTT. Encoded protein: CASSDPTSGSADTQYF.

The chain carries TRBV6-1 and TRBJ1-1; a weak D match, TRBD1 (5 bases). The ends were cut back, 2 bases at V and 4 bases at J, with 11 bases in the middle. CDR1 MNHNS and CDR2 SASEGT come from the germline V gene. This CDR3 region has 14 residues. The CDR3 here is CASSERGGGTEAFF. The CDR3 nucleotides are TGTGCCAGCAGTGAAAGGGGCGGGGGCACTGAAGCTTTCTTT.

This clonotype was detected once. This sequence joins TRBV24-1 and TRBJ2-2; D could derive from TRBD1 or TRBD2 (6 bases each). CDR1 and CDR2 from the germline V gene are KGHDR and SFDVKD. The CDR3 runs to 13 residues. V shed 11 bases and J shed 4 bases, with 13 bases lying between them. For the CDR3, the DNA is TGTGCCATCAGGGGCGGGACCACCGGGGAGCTGTTTTTT. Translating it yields CAIRGGTTGELFF.

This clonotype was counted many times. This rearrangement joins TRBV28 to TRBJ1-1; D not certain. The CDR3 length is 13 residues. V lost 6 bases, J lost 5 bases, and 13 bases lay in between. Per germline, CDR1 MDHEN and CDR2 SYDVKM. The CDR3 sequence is CASRWGEGTEAFF. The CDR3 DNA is TGTGCCAGCAGGTGGGGTGAAGGGACTGAAGCTTTCTTT.

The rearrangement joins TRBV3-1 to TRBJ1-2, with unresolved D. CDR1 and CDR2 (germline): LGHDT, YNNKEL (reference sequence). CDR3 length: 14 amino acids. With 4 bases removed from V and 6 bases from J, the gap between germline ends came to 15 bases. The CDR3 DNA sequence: TGTGCCAGCAGCCGCAAACAAGTCATGAATGGCTACACCTTC. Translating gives CASSRKQVMNGYTF.

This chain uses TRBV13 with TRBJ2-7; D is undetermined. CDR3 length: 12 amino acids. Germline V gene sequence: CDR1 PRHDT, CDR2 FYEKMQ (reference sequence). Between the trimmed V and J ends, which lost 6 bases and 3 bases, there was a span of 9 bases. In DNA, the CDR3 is TGTGCCAGCAGGGAGAGAGGCTACGAGCAGTACTTC. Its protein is CASRERGYEQYF.

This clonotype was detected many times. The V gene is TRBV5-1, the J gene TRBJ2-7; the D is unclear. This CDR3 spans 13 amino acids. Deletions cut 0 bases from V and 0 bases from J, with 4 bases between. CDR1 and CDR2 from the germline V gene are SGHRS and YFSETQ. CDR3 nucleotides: TGCGCCAGCAGCTTGGACGACTCCTACGAGCAGTACTTC. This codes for CASSLDDSYEQYF.

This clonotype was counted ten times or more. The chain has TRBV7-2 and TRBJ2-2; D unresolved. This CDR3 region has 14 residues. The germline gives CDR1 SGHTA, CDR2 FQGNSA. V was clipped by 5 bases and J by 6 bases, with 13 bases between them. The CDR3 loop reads CASSPRVAAGELFF. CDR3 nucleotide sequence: TGTGCCAGCAGCCCCAGAGTAGCCGCCGGGGAGCTGTTTTTT.

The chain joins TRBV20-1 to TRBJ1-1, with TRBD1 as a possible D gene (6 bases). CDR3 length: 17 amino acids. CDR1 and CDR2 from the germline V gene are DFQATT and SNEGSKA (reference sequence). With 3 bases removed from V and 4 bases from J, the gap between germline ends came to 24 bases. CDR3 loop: CSASGKSRGFIGTEAFF. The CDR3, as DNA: TGCAGTGCTAGTGGGAAGTCCAGGGGATTTATAGGCACTGAAGCTTTCTTT.